This TCR beta chain was retrieved from a study of shared T cell receptors in the human thymus. TCRdb's copy holds only in-frame clones and misses some; the assay was immunoSEQ multiplex PCR. The sample includes some 400,000 clones, 95% of them seen just once. The CDR3 runs to 15 residues. V lost 5 bases and J lost 4; bases outside the gene matches: 9. The germline V gene encodes CDR1 SGHNT and CDR2 YENEEA. This TCR derives from a human donor. Material: thymocytes. V and J are TRBV11-3 and TRBJ1-2; TRBD1 matches at 8 bases. CDR3 DNA sequence: TGTGCCAGCAGCCCCCAGGACAGGGACGGCTATGGCTACACCTTC. Translation: CASSPQDRDGYGYTF.